The rows below give T cell receptor beta chains drawn from one sample of a study of technical replicates of blood from a handful of donors. Libraries were prepared by immunoSEQ multiplex PCR; TCRdb keeps only in-frame clonotypes and omits some of them. The sample holds approximately 81,000 clones, over 75% seen once. Sequenced material: PBMCs. All receptors come from a human donor in good health. Some clones in this sample may be carry-over from other donors' samples. Each CDR3 is given with its conserved first and last residue. The D gene is left open where the match is weak. Only some rows state a clone size, as once, few, many or a class for expanded clones.

NA TRBJ1-2 NA TRBV29-1 TGCAGCGTTGTTAGCAGGGGAGACTATGGCTACACCTTC CSVVSRGDYGYTF
once TRBJ1-2 TRBD1 TRBV19 TGTGCCAGTAGTATCCAGGGGGATCGGGGCTACACCTTC CASSIQGDRGYTF
NA TRBJ1-5 TRBD1 TRBV5-6 TGTGCCAGCAGCTTGGGTAGCCTTACAGGGGGCGTTCAGCCCCAGCATTTT CASSLGSLTGGVQPQHF
NA TRBJ2-7 TRBD2 TRBV30 TGTGCCTGGAGTGGCGGGACTAGGGGCTCCTACGAGCAGTACTTC CAWSGGTRGSYEQYF
NA TRBJ2-7 NA TRBV11-2 TGTGCCAGCAGATACGGACTCGACCTCTCCTACGAGCAGTACTTC CASRYGLDLSYEQYF
few TRBJ1-6 NA TRBV6-5 TGTGCCAGCAGTCCTCCTTCAGGGTATAATTCACCCCTCCACTTT CASSPPSGYNSPLHF
once TRBJ1-1 TRBD1 TRBV11-2 TGTGCCAGCAGCCTAGGACAGGATGTGAACACTGAAGCTTTCTTT CASSLGQDVNTEAFF
NA TRBJ2-1 NA TRBV9 TGTGCCAGCAGCGCGGGGGGGACAGCCCATGAGCAGTTCTTC CASSAGGTAHEQFF
NA TRBJ1-2 NA TRBV29-1 TGCAGCGTTGAGGCGGGGGAGCATGGCTACACCTTC CSVEAGEHGYTF
NA TRBJ2-7 NA TRBV4-2 TGTGCCAGCAGCCAAGATCGGAGGGAGCAGTACTTC CASSQDRREQYF
once TRBJ2-1 TRBD1 TRBV15 TGTGCCACCAGCAGAGTTGGGACAGGGGATTACAATGAGCAGTTCTTC CATSRVGTGDYNEQFF
NA TRBJ2-3 NA TRBV7-2 TGTGCCAGCAGCTTAGAAACATTCACAGATACGCAGTATTTT CASSLETFTDTQYF
NA TRBJ1-1 TRBD1 TRBV19 TGTGCCAGTAGTATAAAACAGGGGGCGATCACTGAAGCTTTCTTT CASSIKQGAITEAFF
NA TRBJ2-5 TRBD1 TRBV7-9 TGTGCCAGCAGCAAGGGACAGGGGGCTTGGGAGACCCAGTACTTC CASSKGQGAWETQYF
few TRBJ2-1 NA TRBV4-1 TGCGCCAGCAGCCAATATCATGAGCAGTTCTTC CASSQYHEQFF
NA TRBJ1-5 NA TRBV2 TGTGCCAGCAGTGAAGGTTCGAGCAATCAGCCCCAGCATTTT CASSEGSSNQPQHF
NA TRBJ1-5 NA TRBV28 TGTGCCAGCAGAGTGGTACGAGTTAGCAATCAGCCCCAGCATTTT CASRVVRVSNQPQHF
NA TRBJ1-2 NA TRBV6-5 TGTGCCAGCAGCCCCGGGGGGGACTATGGCTACACCTTC CASSPGGDYGYTF
NA TRBJ1-1 NA TRBV7-3 TGTGCCAGCAGCCCCCAGGTGGGCACTGAAGCTTTCTTT CASSPQVGTEAFF
NA TRBJ1-2 NA TRBV27 TGTGCCAGCAGTCCGGACACTAACTATGGCTACACCTTC CASSPDTNYGYTF
once TRBJ2-7 NA TRBV10-3 TGTGCCATCAGTGTCGCGGGACTTAGCTATGAGCAGTACTTC CAISVAGLSYEQYF
NA TRBJ2-3 NA TRBV5-8 TGTGCCAGCAGCTTGGCAGATAGCACAGATACGCAGTATTTT CASSLADSTDTQYF
NA TRBJ2-1 NA TRBV7-9 TGTGCCAGCAGCAAACTGGGCCAATCCTACAATGAGCAGTTCTTC CASSKLGQSYNEQFF
NA TRBJ2-1 TRBD2 TRBV7-3 TGTGCCAGCAGCTTAATCGGCGGGGGGGCTTCCAATGAGCAGTTCTTC CASSLIGGGASNEQFF
NA TRBJ2-6 TRBD2 TRBV4-1 TGCGCCAGCAGCCAGCCGGGCTCTTGGGGAGGGGGGGCCAACGTCCTGACTTTC CASSQPGSWGGGANVLTF
NA TRBJ2-7 TRBD1 TRBV4-1 TGCGCCAGCAGCCTACAAACCACCGGGACAGAGACCGCCACTGGGCTCTACGAGCAGTACTTC CASSLQTTGTETATGLYEQYF
NA TRBJ1-3 TRBD1 TRBV9 TGTGCCAGCAGCGTCGTCGACAGGGGGGCGGACACCATATATTTT CASSVVDRGADTIYF
NA TRBJ2-5 NA TRBV7-6 TGTGCCAGCAGCTTGAACAGGGAGACCCAGTACTTC CASSLNRETQYF
NA TRBJ1-6 NA TRBV27 TGTGCCAGCAGTTCCCAAGGGTCAGGGAAGGCCCTCCACTTT CASSSQGSGKALHF
NA TRBJ2-5 NA TRBV5-5 TGTGCCAGCAGCTTGGAATGGACAGCAGAGACCCAGTACTTC CASSLEWTAETQYF
NA TRBJ2-1 NA TRBV18 TGTGCCAGCTCACCAGCAATAGCGTTCTACAATGAGCAGTTCTTC CASSPAIAFYNEQFF
few TRBJ2-2 TRBD1 TRBV9 TGTGCCAGCAGCGACAGACAGGGTAGCAAGCAGTACACCGGGGAGCTGTTTTTT CASSDRQGSKQYTGELFF
NA TRBJ2-7 TRBD2 TRBV2 TGTGCCAGCAGTGTTAGCGGGAGCTCCTACGAGCAGTACTTC CASSVSGSSYEQYF
medium-sized TRBJ1-3 TRBD1 TRBV7-6 TGTGCCAGCAGCTCCGAACAGGGGGCTTCTGGAAACACCATATATTTT CASSSEQGASGNTIYF
once TRBJ2-2 NA TRBV6-5 TGTGCCAGCAGAGCCGAAGAAACCGGGGAGCTGTTTTTT CASRAEETGELFF
NA TRBJ2-7 TRBD1 TRBV30 TGTGCCTGGAGTGTACGGAGACAGGGCTACGAGCAGTACTTC CAWSVRRQGYEQYF
NA TRBJ2-7 NA TRBV5-4 TGTGCCAGCAGCCTGTGGGCGGGGATCGAGCAGTACTTC CASSLWAGIEQYF
NA TRBJ2-5 TRBD2 TRBV11-3 TGTGCCAGCAGCTTAGGCTTCAGCGGGAGAGGGGAGACCCAGTACTTC CASSLGFSGRGETQYF
NA TRBJ2-7 NA TRBV4-2 TGTGCCAGCAGCCAAGAAAACGCGATTGGCTACGAGCAGTACTTC CASSQENAIGYEQYF
NA TRBJ2-2 TRBD1 TRBV4-1 TGCGCCAGCAGCCAGGAACTGAGACAGGGGATAGCCGGGGAGCTGTTTTTT CASSQELRQGIAGELFF
once TRBJ2-3 TRBD2 TRBV9 TGTGCCAGCAGCGTAGCCAGCGGGAGGGCCGTGGATACGCAGTATTTT CASSVASGRAVDTQYF
NA TRBJ1-1 NA TRBV30 TGTGCCTGGAGTGTTAAGGGGATGAACACTGAAGCTTTCTTT CAWSVKGMNTEAFF
once TRBJ1-5 NA TRBV29-1 TGCAGCGTTGGAGGCAGCAATCAGCCCCAGCATTTT CSVGGSNQPQHF
NA TRBJ2-1 TRBD2 TRBV7-2 TGTGCCAGCAGCCCCGGGGGGGCCCAGGGCAATGAGCAGTTCTTC CASSPGGAQGNEQFF
NA TRBJ2-7 NA TRBV2 TGTGCCAGCCATAGGGACAACTCCTACGAGCAGTACTTC CASHRDNSYEQYF
NA TRBJ2-7 TRBD1 TRBV28 TGTGCCAGCAGTCCGGGACAGAAAATTGCCGAGCAGTACTTC CASSPGQKIAEQYF
NA TRBJ2-3 NA TRBV5-4 TGTGCCAGCAGCTTGACAGGCCGCACAGATACGCAGTATTTT CASSLTGRTDTQYF
NA TRBJ2-3 TRBD2 TRBV6-6 TGTGCCAGCATCGACGGTAGCGGGGGATGGGGTACGCAGTATTTT CASIDGSGGWGTQYF